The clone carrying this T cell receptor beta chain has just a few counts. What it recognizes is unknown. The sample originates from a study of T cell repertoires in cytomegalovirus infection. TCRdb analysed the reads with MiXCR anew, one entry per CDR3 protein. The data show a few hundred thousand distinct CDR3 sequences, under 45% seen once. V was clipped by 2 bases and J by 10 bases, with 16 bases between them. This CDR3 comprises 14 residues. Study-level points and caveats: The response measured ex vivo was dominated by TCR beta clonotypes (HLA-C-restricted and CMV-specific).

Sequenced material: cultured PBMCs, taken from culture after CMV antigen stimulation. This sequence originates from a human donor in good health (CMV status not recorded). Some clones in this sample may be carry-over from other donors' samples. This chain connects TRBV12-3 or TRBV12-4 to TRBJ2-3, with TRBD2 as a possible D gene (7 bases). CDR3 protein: CASSLNGGHVSQYF. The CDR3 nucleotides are TGTGCCAGCAGTTTAAACGGGGGGCACGTCTCGCAGTATTTT.